These 21 T cell receptor beta chains were all obtained from the same sample, sequenced in a study of cytomegalovirus exposure and HLA in healthy donors. The PCR made use of 60 Vbeta and 13 Jbeta primers. Sequencing was performed with immunoSEQ multiplex PCR; in TCRdb, only in-frame clones are kept and a portion is missing. This table holds more than 100,000 clones, 77% found once. The sequenced sample consisted of PBMCs. Every receptor here comes from a human donor in good health.

About this clone itself: In the same sample, other DNA sequences code for this CDR3. V usage is TRBV4-1 and J usage is TRBJ2-7; the match to TRBD1 covers 7 bases. The germline gives CDR1 MGHRA, CDR2 YSYEKL. The CDR3 contains 13 residues. V gave up 4 bases and J gave up 2 bases; unmatched junction bases: 2. The CDR3 bases are TGCGCCAGCAGCCCTGACAGGGCCTACGAGCAGTACTTC. It codes for CASSPDRAYEQYF.

The rearrangement links TRBV19 to TRBJ1-1; unclear D gene. Germline V gives CDR1 LNHDA, CDR2 SQIVND (reference sequence). V was shortened by 7 bases and J by 5 bases, with 11 bases between the two germline ends. CDR3 length equals 12 residues. For the CDR3, the DNA is TGTGCCAGTATTGGTGCCGGGACTGAAGCTTTCTTT. Its translation is CASIGAGTEAFF.

The V gene is TRBV18, the J gene TRBJ2-1; unclear D gene. The CDR3 length is 14 residues. Per the germline V gene, CDR1 is KGHSH and CDR2 is LQKENI. Trimming shortened V by 2 bases and J by 6 bases, and 11 bases separated the two germline ends. The CDR3 DNA reads as TGTGCCAGCTCACCATCTGACCGAGGCAATGAGCAGTTCTTC. Residues: CASSPSDRGNEQFF.

The V and J genes are TRBV5-1 and TRBJ2-3; TRBD1 aligns across 12 bases. Germline lookup yields CDR1 SGHRS and CDR2 YFSETQ. V shed 0 bases and J 4 bases; nucleotides not matched to a gene: 3. CDR3 length: 16 residues. The CDR3 DNA reads TGCGCCAGCAGCTTGGAAGGGACAGGGGGCGCAGATACGCAGTATTTT. It encodes CASSLEGTGGADTQYF.

The rearrangement links TRBV15 to TRBJ2-1; 7 bases match TRBD2. This CDR3 has 16 amino acids. Losses at the gene ends were 5 bases for V and 7 bases for J; bases not matched to a gene: 14. Germline assignment: CDR1 LNHNV and CDR2 YYDKDF (reference sequence). CDR3: CATSAWGGRAENEQFF. The CDR3 DNA is TGTGCCACCAGCGCCTGGGGTGGGAGGGCCGAGAATGAGCAGTTCTTC.

The V and J genes are TRBV9 and TRBJ2-1; D may be TRBD1 (6 bases). This CDR3 has 14 amino acids. Germline CDR1 and CDR2: SGDLS and YYNGEE. With 3 bases removed from V and 6 bases from J, the gap between germline ends came to 13 bases. CDR3 amino acids: CASSEHTGFNEQFF. For the CDR3, the DNA is TGTGCCAGCAGCGAACACACAGGGTTCAATGAGCAGTTCTTC.

The gene calls are TRBV14 and TRBJ2-3; D possibly corresponds to TRBD2 (5 bases). The CDR3 runs to 14 residues. V shed 2 bases and J shed 8 bases, with 14 bases lying between them. Looked up from germline, CDR1 is SGHDN and CDR2 is FVKESK. This CDR3 reads CASSQSPLGSTQYF. The CDR3 DNA sequence: TGTGCCAGCAGCCAAAGCCCACTAGGCTCTACGCAGTATTTT.

J is TRBJ2-3 and V is TRBV27, with D uncertain. The CDR3 totals 15 residues. V lost 1 base, J lost 6 bases, and 14 bases lay in between. Germline V gives CDR1 MNHEY, CDR2 SMNVEV (reference sequence). This CDR3 reads CASSLLVDTVDTQYF. CDR3 bases: TGTGCCAGCAGTTTATTGGTAGATACGGTGGATACGCAGTATTTT.

The rearrangement uses TRBV7-3 and TRBJ2-1, with 10 bases aligning to TRBD2. CDR1 and CDR2 from the germline V gene are SGHTA and FQGTGA. V dropped 5 bases and J dropped 4; count of bases not matched to a gene: 5. The CDR3 loop spans 15 amino acids. CDR3 protein: CASSTDSGRYNEQFF. The CDR3 region has the DNA TGTGCCAGCAGCACAGATAGCGGGAGGTACAATGAGCAGTTCTTC.

For this clone: The final CDR3 position lacks the conserved phenylalanine or tryptophan, pointing to a likely read error. J is TRBJ2-7 and V is TRBV27; a weak D match, TRBD2 (5 bases). Germline V CDR1 and CDR2: MNHEY, SMNVEV (reference sequence). V shed 5 bases and J shed 1 base, with 21 bases lying between them. This CDR3 spans 17 amino acids. As DNA, the CDR3 is TGTGCCAGCAGTAGGGAGCTGGGCCCCAGAAGGTCCTACGAGCAGTACCTC. It specifies CASSRELGPRRSYEQYL.

The chain couples TRBV4-1 to TRBJ1-5, with D unclear. With 0 bases removed from V and 10 bases from J, the gap between germline ends came to 10 bases. Germline assignment: CDR1 MGHRA and CDR2 YSYEKL. CDR3 size: 13 residues. The CDR3 sequence: CASSQERHSPQHF. The CDR3 DNA reads as TGCGCCAGCAGCCAAGAAAGGCACAGTCCCCAGCATTTT.

This clone turned up a few times. The chain recombines TRBV18 with TRBJ2-7, with 10 bases identical to TRBD1. Germline values: CDR1 KGHSH, CDR2 LQKENI. This CDR3 is built from 16 residues. The V segment lost 3 bases and the J segment 0 bases; nucleotides outside the gene matches: 5. CDR3 region: CASSPPTGGPSYEQYF. CDR3 DNA sequence: TGTGCCAGCTCACCTCCGACAGGGGGCCCCTCCTACGAGCAGTACTTC.

In its sample, this clone was seen a few times. J is TRBJ1-1 and V is TRBV5-1; tentative D call: TRBD1 (5 bases). Trimming left V 0 bases short and J 4 bases short, with 10 bases between. The CDR3 totals 14 residues. Germline assignment: CDR1 SGHRS and CDR2 YFSETQ. CDR3 coding DNA: TGCGCCAGCAGCTTGGGGACATTCGGCACTGAAGCTTTCTTT. It translates to CASSLGTFGTEAFF. Full variable domain (remainder filled in from reference TRBV5-1 and TRBJ1-1): KAGVTQTPRYLIKTRGQQVTLSCSPISGHRSVSWYQQTPGQGLQFLFEYFSETQRNKGNFPGRFSGRQFSNSRSEMNVSTLELGDSALYLCASSLGTFGTEAFFGQGTRLTVV.

The chain has TRBV19 and TRBJ2-6; 11 nucleotides line up with TRBD1. V dropped 3 bases and J dropped 3; count of bases not matched to a gene: 4. CDR1 and CDR2 (germline): LNHDA, SQIVND (reference sequence). This CDR3 comprises 17 residues. The CDR3 DNA reads as TGTGCCAGTAGTATTGGACAGGGGGCGCTTGGGGCCAACGTCCTGACTTTC. As protein: CASSIGQGALGANVLTF. The complete variable domain, with remaining parts taken from reference TRBV19 and TRBJ2-6, reads DGGITQSPKYLFRKEGQNVTLSCEQNLNHDAMYWYRQDPGQGLRLIYYSQIVNDFQKGDIAEGYSVSREKKESFPLTVTSAQKNPTAFYLCASSIGQGALGANVLTFGAGSRLTVL.

The chain carries TRBV28 and TRBJ1-3, with a tentative D call TRBD1 (6 bases). The CDR3 extends over 16 amino acids. Germline V CDR1 and CDR2: MDHEN, SYDVKM. Trimming took off 4 bases at V and 1 base at J, with 14 bases between the two ends. CDR3 in amino acids: CASSWRTGRSGNTIYF. Written as DNA, the CDR3 is TGTGCCAGCAGTTGGCGAACAGGGAGATCTGGAAACACCATATATTTT.

The chain is built from TRBV5-1 and TRBJ1-2; 8 positions match TRBD1. The CDR3 sequence is 16 residues long. Trimming took 0 bases from V and 6 from J; bases not matched to a gene: 10. CDR1 and CDR2 (germline): SGHRS, YFSETQ. This chain's CDR3 is CASSLVGPSRGHGYTF. The CDR3 region has the DNA TGCGCCAGCAGCTTGGTAGGCCCGTCCAGGGGGCATGGCTACACCTTC.

The gene calls are TRBV25-1 and TRBJ2-7; D is unresolved. This CDR3 has 11 residues. Trimming removed 8 bases at V and 3 bases at J, with 8 bases between. Germline V CDR1 and CDR2: MGHDK, SYGVNS. For the CDR3, the DNA is TGTGCCAGCGCCTTCTACTACGAGCAGTACTTC. Protein: CASAFYYEQYF.

The chain uses TRBV5-6 and TRBJ2-3; 11 bases match TRBD2. The V gene end was trimmed by 3 bases and the J gene end by 10 bases; junction bases not matched to a gene: 7. This CDR3 has 14 amino acids. The germline gives CDR1 SGHDT, CDR2 YYEEEE. This CDR3 reads CASSWTSGSSSQYF. In DNA form, the CDR3 reads TGTGCCAGCAGCTGGACTAGCGGGTCCAGCTCGCAGTATTTT.

The chain is built from TRBV19 and TRBJ2-7; 8 nucleotides agree with TRBD1. V was clipped by 5 bases and J by 3 bases; unmatched bases: 12. The CDR3 extends over 16 amino acids. The V gene's germline CDR1 is LNHDA and CDR2 SQIVND (reference sequence). Here the CDR3 reads CASSSPGRTGYYEQYF. CDR3 nucleotides: TGTGCCAGTAGTTCCCCCGGGCGGACAGGGTACTACGAGCAGTACTTC.

The rearrangement links TRBV9 to TRBJ2-7; 12 bases align to TRBD2. The CDR3 extends over 16 amino acids. V gave up 0 bases and J gave up 3 bases; unmatched junction bases: 4. Germline V lookup: CDR1 SGDLS, CDR2 YYNGEE. The CDR3 is CASSVGPTSGGYEQYF. DNA for the CDR3: TGTGCCAGCAGCGTAGGTCCGACTAGCGGGGGCTACGAGCAGTACTTC.

The rearrangement uses TRBV9 and TRBJ2-3; 8 bases line up with TRBD2. This CDR3 contains 13 residues. The germline V gene has CDR1 SGDLS and CDR2 YYNGEE. V was pared by 6 bases and J by 10 bases, with 10 bases of the junction left unmatched. The CDR3 protein is CASTGGLTNAQYF. The DNA of the CDR3 is TGTGCCAGCACGGGGGGGCTAACAAATGCGCAGTATTTT.